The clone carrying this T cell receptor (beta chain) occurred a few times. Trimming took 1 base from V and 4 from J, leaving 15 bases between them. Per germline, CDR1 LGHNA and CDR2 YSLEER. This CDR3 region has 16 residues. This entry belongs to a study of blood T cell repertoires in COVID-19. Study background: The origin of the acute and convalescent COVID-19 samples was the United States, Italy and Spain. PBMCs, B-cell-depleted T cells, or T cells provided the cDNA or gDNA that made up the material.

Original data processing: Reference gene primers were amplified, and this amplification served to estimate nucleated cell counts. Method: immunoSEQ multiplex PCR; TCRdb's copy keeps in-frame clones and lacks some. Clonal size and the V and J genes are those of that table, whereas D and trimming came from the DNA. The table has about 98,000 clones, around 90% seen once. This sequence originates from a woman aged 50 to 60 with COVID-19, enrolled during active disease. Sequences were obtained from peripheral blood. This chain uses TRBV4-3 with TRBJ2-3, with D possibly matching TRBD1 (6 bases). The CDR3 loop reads CASSQGWAGVSDTQYF. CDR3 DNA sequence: TGCGCCAGCAGCCAAGGGTGGGCAGGGGTTTCAGATACGCAGTATTTT.